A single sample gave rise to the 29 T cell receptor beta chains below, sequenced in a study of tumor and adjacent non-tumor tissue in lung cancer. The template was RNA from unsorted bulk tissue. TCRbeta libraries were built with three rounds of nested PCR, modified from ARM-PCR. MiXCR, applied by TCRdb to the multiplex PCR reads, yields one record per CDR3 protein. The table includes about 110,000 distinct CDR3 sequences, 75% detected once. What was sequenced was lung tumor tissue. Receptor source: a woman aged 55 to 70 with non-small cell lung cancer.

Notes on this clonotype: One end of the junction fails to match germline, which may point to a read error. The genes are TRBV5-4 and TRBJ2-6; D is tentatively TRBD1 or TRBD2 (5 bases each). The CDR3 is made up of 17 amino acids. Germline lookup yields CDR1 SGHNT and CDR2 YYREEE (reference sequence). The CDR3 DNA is TGTGCCAGCAGCTTCGAGGGGCGCAGCTCTGGGGCCAACGTCCTAACTTTC. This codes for CASSFEGRSSGANVLTF.

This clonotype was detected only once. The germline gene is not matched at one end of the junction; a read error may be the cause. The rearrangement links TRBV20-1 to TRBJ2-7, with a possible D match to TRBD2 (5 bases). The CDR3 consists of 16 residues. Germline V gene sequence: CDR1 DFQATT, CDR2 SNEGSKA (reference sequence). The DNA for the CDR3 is TGCAGTGCTAGAGATTCTTTGCGGAGGAGGAGGTACGAGCACTATTTC. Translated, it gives CSARDSLRRRRYEHYF.

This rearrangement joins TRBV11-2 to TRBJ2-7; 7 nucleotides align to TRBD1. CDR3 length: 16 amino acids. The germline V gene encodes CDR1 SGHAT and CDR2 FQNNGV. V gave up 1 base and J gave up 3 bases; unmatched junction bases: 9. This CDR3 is CASSLADRVGLYEQYF. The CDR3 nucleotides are TGTGCCAGCAGCTTAGCCGACAGGGTCGGCCTCTACGAGCAGTACTTC.

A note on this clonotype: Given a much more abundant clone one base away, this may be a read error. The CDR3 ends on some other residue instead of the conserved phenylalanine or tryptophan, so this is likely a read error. The CDR3 coding sequence is TGCAGTGCTACGGCTCGCCTCCAGACCCAGTACTAC. Residues: CSATARLQTQYY. The V gene is TRBV20-1, the J gene TRBJ2-5; D gene uncertain. In germline, CDR1 is DFQATT, CDR2 SNEGSKA (reference sequence). There are 12 residues in the CDR3. Trimming removed 4 bases from V and 6 bases from J, with 12 bases in between.

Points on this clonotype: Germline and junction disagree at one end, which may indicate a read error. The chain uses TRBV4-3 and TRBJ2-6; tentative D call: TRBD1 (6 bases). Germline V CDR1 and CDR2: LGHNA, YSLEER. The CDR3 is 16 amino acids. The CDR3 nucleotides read TGCGCCAGCAGCCAGACAGGAGGCGGTGGGGCCAACATCCTGACTTTC. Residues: CASSQTGGGGANILTF.

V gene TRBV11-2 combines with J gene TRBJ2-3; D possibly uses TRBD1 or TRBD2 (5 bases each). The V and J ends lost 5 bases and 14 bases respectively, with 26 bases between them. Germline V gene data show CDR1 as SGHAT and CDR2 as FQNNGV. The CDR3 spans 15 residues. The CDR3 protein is CASSATGTASDTLYF. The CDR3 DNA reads TGTGCCAGCAGCGCCACCGGGACGGCCTCAGATACTCTGTATTTT.

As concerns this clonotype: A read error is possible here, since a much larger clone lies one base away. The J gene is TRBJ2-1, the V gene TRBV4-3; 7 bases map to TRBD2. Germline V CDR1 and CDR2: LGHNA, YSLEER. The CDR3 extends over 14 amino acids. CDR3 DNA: TGCGCCAACAGCCAAGTTCTAGCGGCCGGGCAGCAGTTCTTC. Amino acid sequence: CANSQVLAAGQQFF.

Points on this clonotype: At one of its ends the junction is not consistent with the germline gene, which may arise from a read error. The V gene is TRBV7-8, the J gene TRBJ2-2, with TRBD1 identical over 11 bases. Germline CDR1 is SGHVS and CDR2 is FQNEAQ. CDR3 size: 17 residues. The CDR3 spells CASSSLSSGQGVGVLFF. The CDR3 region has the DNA TGTGCCAGCAGCTCCCTGTCGTCGGGACAGGGGGTCGGGGTGCTGTTTTTT.

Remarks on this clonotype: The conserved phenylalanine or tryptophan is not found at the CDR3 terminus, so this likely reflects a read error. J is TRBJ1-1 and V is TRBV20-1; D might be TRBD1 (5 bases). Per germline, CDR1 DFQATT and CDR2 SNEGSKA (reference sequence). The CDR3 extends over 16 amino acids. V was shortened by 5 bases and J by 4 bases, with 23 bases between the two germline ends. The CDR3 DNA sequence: TGCAGTGCTCCCAAAGAATGGGGCTCCGTGAGCACTGAAGCTTTCTTA. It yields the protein CSAPKEWGSVSTEAFL.

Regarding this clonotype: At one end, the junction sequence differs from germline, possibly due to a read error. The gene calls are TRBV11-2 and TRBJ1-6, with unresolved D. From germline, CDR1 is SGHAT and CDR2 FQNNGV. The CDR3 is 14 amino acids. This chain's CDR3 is CASNLETSNSPLLF. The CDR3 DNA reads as TGTGCTAGCAACTTAGAAACAAGTAATTCACCCCTCCTCTTT.

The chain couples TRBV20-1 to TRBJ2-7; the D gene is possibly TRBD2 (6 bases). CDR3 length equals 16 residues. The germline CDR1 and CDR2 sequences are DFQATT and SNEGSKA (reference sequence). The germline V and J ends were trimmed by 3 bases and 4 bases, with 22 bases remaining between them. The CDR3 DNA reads TGCAGTGCTAGCCTATCCGAGGAGGGGCTGGATTACGAGCAGTACTTC. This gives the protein CSASLSEEGLDYEQYF.

CDR3 bases: TGTGCCAGCAGCTTACCCGGGGCGAATGCCGGGGAGCTGTTTTTT. It codes for CASSLPGANAGELFF. J is TRBJ2-2 and V is TRBV7-8; D possibly matches TRBD1 or TRBD2 (5 bases each). The CDR3 sequence is 15 residues long. Germline lookup yields CDR1 SGHVS and CDR2 FQNEAQ. V was pared by 2 bases and J by 6 bases, with 13 bases between. The variable domain in full, completed from reference TRBV7-8 and TRBJ2-2, reads GAGVSQSPRYKVAKRGQDVALRCDPISGHVSLFWYQQALGQGPEFLTYFQNEAQLDKSGLPSDRFFAERPEGSVSTLKIQRTQQEDSAVYLCASSLPGANAGELFFGEGSRLTVL.

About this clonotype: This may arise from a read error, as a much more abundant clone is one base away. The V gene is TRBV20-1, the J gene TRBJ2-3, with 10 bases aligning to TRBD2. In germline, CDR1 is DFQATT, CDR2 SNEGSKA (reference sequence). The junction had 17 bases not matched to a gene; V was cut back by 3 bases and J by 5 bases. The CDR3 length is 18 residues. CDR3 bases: TGCAGTGCTAGTGATTACACCAGGACTAGCGGAAGTGGAGATACGCAGTATTTT. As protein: CSASDYTRTSGSGDTQYF.

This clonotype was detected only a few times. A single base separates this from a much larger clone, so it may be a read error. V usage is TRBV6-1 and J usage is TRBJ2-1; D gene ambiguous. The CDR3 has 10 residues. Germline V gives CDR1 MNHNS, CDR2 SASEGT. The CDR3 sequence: CVSVRNEQFF. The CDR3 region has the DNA TGTGTCAGCGTAAGAAATGAGCAGTTCTTC.

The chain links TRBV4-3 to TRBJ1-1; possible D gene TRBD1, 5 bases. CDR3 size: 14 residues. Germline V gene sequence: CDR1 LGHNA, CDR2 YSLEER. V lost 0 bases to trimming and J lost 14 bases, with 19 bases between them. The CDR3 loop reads CASSQDKGIPETFF. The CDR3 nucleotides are TGCGCCAGCAGCCAAGACAAGGGGATCCCTGAAACCTTCTTT.

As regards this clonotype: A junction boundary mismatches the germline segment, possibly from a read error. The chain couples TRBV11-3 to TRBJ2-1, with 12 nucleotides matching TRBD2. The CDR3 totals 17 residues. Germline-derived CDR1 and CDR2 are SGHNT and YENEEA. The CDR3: CASSLELTSGSHHQQFF. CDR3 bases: TGTGCTAGCAGCTTAGAATTGACTAGCGGGAGCCACCATCAGCAGTTCTTC. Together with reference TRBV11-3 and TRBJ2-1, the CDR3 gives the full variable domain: EAGVVQSPRYKIIEKKQPVAFWCNPISGHNTLYWYLQNLGQGPELLIRYENEEAVDDSQLPKDRFSAERLKGVDSTLKIQPAELGDSAVYLCASSLELTSGSHHQQFFGPGTRLTVL.

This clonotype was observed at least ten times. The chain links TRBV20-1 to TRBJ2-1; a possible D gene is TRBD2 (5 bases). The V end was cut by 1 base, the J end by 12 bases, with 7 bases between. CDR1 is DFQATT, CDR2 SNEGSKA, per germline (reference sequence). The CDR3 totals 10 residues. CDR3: CSARVGVQFF. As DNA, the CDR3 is TGCAGTGCTAGAGTGGGAGTGCAGTTCTTC.

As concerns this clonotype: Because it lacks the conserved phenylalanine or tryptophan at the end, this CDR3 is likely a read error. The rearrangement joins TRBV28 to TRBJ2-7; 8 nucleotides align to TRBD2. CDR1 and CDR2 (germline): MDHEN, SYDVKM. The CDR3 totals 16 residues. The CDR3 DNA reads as TGTGCCAGCAGTTTAGGGGCTAGCGGGTTTACCTACCAGCAGTACTTA. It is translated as CASSLGASGFTYQQYL.

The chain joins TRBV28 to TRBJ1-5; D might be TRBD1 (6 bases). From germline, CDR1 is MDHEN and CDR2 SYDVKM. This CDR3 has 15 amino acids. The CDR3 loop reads CSPGQRKGCNQPQHF. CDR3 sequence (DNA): TGTTCCCCAGGACAGCGTAAAGGGTGCAATCAGCCCCAGCATTTT.

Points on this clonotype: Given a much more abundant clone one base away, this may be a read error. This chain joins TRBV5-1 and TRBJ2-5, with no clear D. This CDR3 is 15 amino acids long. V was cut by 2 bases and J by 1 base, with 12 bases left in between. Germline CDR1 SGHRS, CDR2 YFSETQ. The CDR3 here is CASSLGTESQETQYF. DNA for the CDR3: TGCGCCAGCAGCTTAGGCACTGAGAGCCAAGAGACCCAGTACTTC.

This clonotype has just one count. The CDR3 DNA sequence: TGCGCCAGCAGCCAAGGGACCATCGGGAGGTTGAGTGAGCAGTTCTTC. This sequence encodes CASSQGTIGRLSEQFF. The V gene is TRBV4-3, the J gene TRBJ2-1; TRBD2 matches at 7 bases. Germline V lookup: CDR1 LGHNA, CDR2 YSLEER. V shed 1 base, J shed 9 bases, and the junction held 12 bases outside the gene matches. The length of the CDR3 is 16 residues.

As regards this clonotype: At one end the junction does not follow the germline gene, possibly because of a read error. The CDR3 protein is CASANADRGLYQLQHF. As DNA, the CDR3 is TGTGCTAGTGCCAACGCCGACAGGGGCCTATATCAGCTCCAGCATTTT. The chain has TRBV12-5 and TRBJ1-5, with 8 positions matching TRBD1. There are 16 residues in the CDR3. Looked up from germline, CDR1 is LGHNT and CDR2 is FRNRAP.

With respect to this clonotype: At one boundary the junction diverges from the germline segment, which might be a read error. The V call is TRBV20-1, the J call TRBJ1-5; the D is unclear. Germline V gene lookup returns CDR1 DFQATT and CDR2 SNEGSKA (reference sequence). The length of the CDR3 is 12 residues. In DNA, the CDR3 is TGCAATGCTAGTTACGGGAATCAGGCCCAGCATTTT. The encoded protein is CNASYGNQAQHF.

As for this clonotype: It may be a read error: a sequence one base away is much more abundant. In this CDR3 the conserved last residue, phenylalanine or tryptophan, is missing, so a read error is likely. This CDR3 reads CASSHKRGMGAEAFS. CDR3 sequence (DNA): TGTGCCAGCAGCCACAAGCGGGGGATGGGGGCTGAAGCTTTCTCT. The chain is built from TRBV28 and TRBJ1-1; weak D call: TRBD1 (5 bases). The length of the CDR3 is 15 residues. Germline loops: CDR1 MDHEN, CDR2 SYDVKM. Deletions cut 6 bases from V and 6 bases from J, with 20 bases between.

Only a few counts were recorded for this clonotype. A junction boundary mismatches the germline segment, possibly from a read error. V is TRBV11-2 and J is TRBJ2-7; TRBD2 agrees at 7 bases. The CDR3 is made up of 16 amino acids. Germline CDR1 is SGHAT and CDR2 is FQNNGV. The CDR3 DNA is TGTACCAGCAGACCTGGACTAGTGGGGGTCTCCTACGAGCAGTACTTC. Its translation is CTSRPGLVGVSYEQYF. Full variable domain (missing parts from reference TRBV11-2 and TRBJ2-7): EAGVAQSPRYKIIEKRQSVAFWCNPISGHATLYWYQQILGQGPKLLIQFQNNGVVDDSQLPKDRFSAERLKGVDSTLKIQPAKLEDSAVYLCTSRPGLVGVSYEQYFGPGTRLTVT.

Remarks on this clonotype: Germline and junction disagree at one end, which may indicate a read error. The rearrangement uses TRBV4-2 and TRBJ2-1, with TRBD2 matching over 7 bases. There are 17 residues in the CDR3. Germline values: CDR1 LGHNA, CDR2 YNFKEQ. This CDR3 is CASSQAITSVGMNEQFF. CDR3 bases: TGTGCCAGTAGCCAGGCAATCACTAGCGTGGGGATGAATGAGCAGTTCTTC.

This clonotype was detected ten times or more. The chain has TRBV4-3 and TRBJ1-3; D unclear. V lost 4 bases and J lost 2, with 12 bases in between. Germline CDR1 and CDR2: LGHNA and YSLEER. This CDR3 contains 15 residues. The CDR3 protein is CASSRIPLTGNTIYF. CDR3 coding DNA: TGCGCCAGCAGCCGAATCCCGTTGACTGGAAACACCATATATTTT.

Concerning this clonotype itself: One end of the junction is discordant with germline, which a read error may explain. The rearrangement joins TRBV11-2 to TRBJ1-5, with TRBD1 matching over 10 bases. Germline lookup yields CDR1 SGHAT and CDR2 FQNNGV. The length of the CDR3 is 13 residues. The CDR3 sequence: CASSRDRGQPQIF. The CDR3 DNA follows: TGTGCCAGCTCCCGGGACAGGGGCCAGCCCCAGATTTTT.

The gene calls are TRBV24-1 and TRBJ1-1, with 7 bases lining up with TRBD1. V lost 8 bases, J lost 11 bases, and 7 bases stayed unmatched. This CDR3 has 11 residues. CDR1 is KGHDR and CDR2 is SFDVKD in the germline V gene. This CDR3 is CATTGDREAFF. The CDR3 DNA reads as TGTGCCACCACTGGCGACAGGGAGGCTTTCTTT.